Below are 17 T cell receptor beta chains sequenced from a single sample in a study of blood T cells in healthy people across ages. Next came a second PCR, run for about 6 to 12 cycles, which used a sample-barcoded 5' primer along with a J-beta primer mix. TCRdb independently ran MiXCR on the 5' RACE reads; one entry per CDR3 protein. The sample has 1.5 million to 2 million distinct CDR3 sequences; roughly 49% are singletons. The sequenced material came from blood. The source is a woman aged 40 to 49 in good health.

This rearrangement joins TRBV12-5 to TRBJ2-3, with 8 bases fitting TRBD1. V lost 7 bases, J lost 2 bases, and 11 bases stayed unmatched. CDR3 length equals 16 residues. Germline-derived CDR1 and CDR2 are LGHNT and FRNRAP. CDR3: CASVKSGTGYTDTQYF. DNA of the CDR3: TGTGCTAGTGTCAAATCCGGGACAGGATACACAGATACGCAGTATTTT.

The chain uses TRBV12-3 or TRBV12-4 and TRBJ2-7; TRBD1 matches at 8 bases. Trimming removed 6 bases from V and 2 bases from J; junction bases left unmatched: 9. CDR3 length equals 15 residues. The DNA of the CDR3 is TGTGCCAGCAGGCCGACCGGGACAGGCGCCTACGAGCAGTACTTC. The encoded protein is CASRPTGTGAYEQYF.

The sample holds a few counts of this clonotype. The chain recombines TRBV3-1 with TRBJ2-1; TRBD2 agrees at 7 bases. The CDR3 is 16 residues long. The V gene end was trimmed by 2 bases and the J gene end by 4 bases; junction bases not matched to a gene: 8. Per germline, CDR1 LGHDT and CDR2 YNNKEL (reference sequence). CDR3 bases: TGTGCCAGCAGCCAAAGGCGGGGGTCCTCTTACAATGAGCAGTTCTTC. Residues: CASSQRRGSSYNEQFF.

CDR3 bases: TGCGCCAGCAGCTTGAACGCTGCCGGGACAGGGTTTGAAGCTTTCTTT. This gives the protein CASSLNAAGTGFEAFF. The genes are TRBV5-1 and TRBJ1-1; the match to TRBD1 covers 9 bases. The V gene end was trimmed by 1 base and the J gene end by 7 bases; junction bases not matched to a gene: 11. CDR1 and CDR2 from the germline V gene are SGHRS and YFSETQ. The CDR3 totals 16 residues.

The chain uses TRBV15 and TRBJ1-2; no definite D call. V was pared by 0 bases and J by 6 bases, with 14 bases between. This CDR3 is built from 15 residues. From germline, CDR1 is LNHNV and CDR2 YYDKDF (reference sequence). CDR3: CATSRDPQGGDGYTF. Written as DNA, the CDR3 is TGTGCCACCAGCAGAGATCCCCAAGGCGGCGATGGCTACACCTTC. Drawing the rest from reference TRBV15 and TRBJ1-2, the complete variable domain is DAMVIQNPRYQVTQFGKPVTLSCSQTLNHNVMYWYQQKSSQAPKLLFHYYDKDFNNEADTPDNFQSRRPNTSFCFLDIRSPGLGDTAMYLCATSRDPQGGDGYTFGSGTRLTVV.

The genes are TRBV29-1 and TRBJ2-3, with D tentatively TRBD1 (5 bases). This CDR3 has 11 amino acids. Germline V gives CDR1 SQVTM, CDR2 ANQGSEA. Deletions cut 6 bases from V and 6 bases from J, with 10 bases between. The CDR3 reads CSVETVDTQYF. In DNA form, the CDR3 reads TGCAGCGTCGAGACAGTGGATACGCAGTATTTT.

A few counts support this clonotype. This chain links TRBV7-2 with TRBJ2-3, with D possibly being TRBD1 or TRBD2 (5 bases each). Germline loops: CDR1 SGHTA, CDR2 FQGNSA. The CDR3 length is 16 residues. The germline V and J ends were trimmed by 5 bases and 1 base, with 16 bases remaining between them. CDR3 protein: CASSRPVLGGTDTQYF. The CDR3 nucleotides are TGTGCCAGCAGCAGGCCCGTATTGGGGGGCACAGATACGCAGTATTTT.

This clonotype was recorded at least ten times. This chain links TRBV7-2 with TRBJ2-7; 8 nucleotides match TRBD2. The CDR3 loop spans 13 amino acids. V lost 2 bases to trimming and J lost 4 bases; unmatched junction nucleotides: 1. Germline CDR1 is SGHTA and CDR2 is FQGNSA. The CDR3 loop is CASSLRGGYEQYF. DNA of the CDR3: TGTGCCAGCAGCTTACGGGGGGGATACGAGCAGTACTTC.

This chain links TRBV7-8 with TRBJ2-4; D might be TRBD1 or TRBD2, each matching 5 bases. Germline assignment: CDR1 SGHVS and CDR2 FQNEAQ. The length of the CDR3 is 15 residues. Trimming removed 5 bases from V and 0 bases from J, with 11 bases in between. The CDR3 DNA reads as TGTGCCAGCAGCCCCCACGGGACAGCCAAAAACATTCAGTACTTC. Protein: CASSPHGTAKNIQYF.

In its sample, this clonotype was seen a few times. The chain employs TRBV2 and TRBJ1-1; possibly TRBD1 for D (5 bases). Trimming took off 5 bases at V and 5 bases at J, with 12 bases between the two ends. This CDR3 is 13 amino acids long. The germline CDR1 and CDR2 sequences are SNHLY and FYNNEI. The CDR3 is CASSYTGITEAFF. The CDR3 DNA sequence: TGTGCCAGCAGTTACACAGGCATAACTGAAGCTTTCTTT.

This clonotype was counted between two and nine times. The chain uses TRBV20-1 and TRBJ2-7; D may correspond to TRBD1 or TRBD2 (5 bases each). V gave up 0 bases and J gave up 3 bases, with 21 bases separating them. Germline CDR1 is DFQATT and CDR2 is SNEGSKA (reference sequence). The CDR3 is made up of 17 amino acids. The CDR3: CSARDPSTGTAYYEQYF. Here the CDR3 DNA reads TGCAGTGCTAGAGATCCTTCGACCGGGACGGCTTACTACGAGCAGTACTTC.

As to this clonotype: The junction departs from germline at one end; a sequencing error may be responsible. The chain joins TRBV7-9 to TRBJ2-3, with TRBD1 identical over 9 bases. The CDR3 runs to 16 residues. Germline CDR1 is SEHNR and CDR2 is FQNEAQ (reference sequence). The CDR3 DNA reads TGTGCCGGCAGTAACCGGGACAGGGAAGGCACAGATACGCAGTATTTT. This sequence encodes CAGSNRDREGTDTQYF.

This clonotype appeared a single time. V usage is TRBV21-1 and J usage is TRBJ2-1. TRBV21-1 is deemed a pseudogene. This CDR3 is built from 15 residues. The CDR3 sequence: CASSELGTYNNEQFF. For the CDR3, the DNA is TGTGCCAGCAGCGAACTGGGGACCTACAACAATGAGCAGTTCTTC.

This rearrangement joins TRBV7-9 to TRBJ1-1, with 8 bases lining up with TRBD1. This CDR3 has 15 residues. With 5 bases clipped from V and 1 base from J, the junction kept 6 bases outside the gene matches. Germline V gives CDR1 SEHNR, CDR2 FQNEAQ (reference sequence). CDR3 sequence: CASSDRGAGNTEAFF. In nucleotides, the CDR3 is TGTGCCAGCAGCGACAGGGGCGCGGGGAACACTGAAGCTTTCTTT.

The gene calls are TRBV20-1 and TRBJ2-5, with D unclear. Trimming removed 2 bases at V and 4 bases at J, with 11 bases between. CDR1 is DFQATT and CDR2 is SNEGSKA in the germline V gene (reference sequence). The CDR3 has 13 amino acids. The CDR3 DNA sequence: TGCAGTGCTAGACAAAATCACCGAGAGACCCAGTACTTC. Encoded protein: CSARQNHRETQYF.

The chain is built from TRBV15 and TRBJ2-3; no clear D gene. V was pared by 3 bases and J by 2 bases, with 18 bases between. Looked up from germline, CDR1 is LNHNV and CDR2 is YYDKDF (reference sequence). The CDR3 is 17 amino acids. CDR3 nucleotides: TGTGCCACCAGCAGCATTATGACCCAAGGAAACACAGATACGCAGTATTTT. It encodes CATSSIMTQGNTDTQYF.

This clonotype was seen only a few times. The genes are TRBV5-5 and TRBJ2-5, with D perhaps being TRBD1 or TRBD2 (5 bases each). CDR1 SGHKS and CDR2 YYEKEE come from the germline V gene (reference sequence). Trimming took 3 bases from V and 4 from J, leaving 13 bases between them. The CDR3 totals 14 residues. The CDR3 sequence is CASSSGPRTETQYF. DNA of the CDR3: TGTGCCAGCAGCTCGGGGCCTCGGACAGAGACCCAGTACTTC. Variable domain in full (rest from reference TRBV5-5 and TRBJ2-5): DAGVTQSPTHLIKTRGQQVTLRCSPISGHKSVSWYQQVLGQGPQFIFQYYEKEERGRGNFPDRFSARQFPNYSSELNVNALLLGDSALYLCASSSGPRTETQYFGPGTRLLVL.